The 26 T cell receptor beta chains given below trace back to one sample, sequenced in a study of T-cell memory formation after mild COVID-19. TCRdb re-called the 5' RACE reads through MiXCR, storing one row per CDR3 protein. The sample has roughly 150,000 distinct CDR3 sequences, around 15% seen once. The sample was PBMCs or a T cell subset sorted from them (not recorded which). The receptors derive from an adult woman who had mild COVID-19 (a few samples of this study predate the infection). Cell type and time point are not known.

This clonotype has more than one count but fewer than ten. The V gene is TRBV29-1, the J gene TRBJ2-1; 10 positions match TRBD2. The J segment lost 5 bases and the V segment lost 1 base, leaving 5 bases of the junction unmatched. This CDR3 spans 15 amino acids. The germline V gene has CDR1 SQVTM and CDR2 ANQGSEA. CDR3 nucleotides: TGCAGCGTTGAAGGGGTAGCGGGAGGAAACAATGAGCAGTTCTTC. This sequence encodes CSVEGVAGGNNEQFF.

The chain is built from TRBV5-1 and TRBJ2-5; TRBD2 aligns across 9 bases. This CDR3 comprises 16 residues. V was pared by 0 bases and J by 5 bases, with 8 bases of the junction left unmatched. Germline CDR1 reads SGHRS; CDR2 reads YFSETQ. The CDR3 sequence: CASSLAPSGELETQYF. CDR3 bases: TGCGCCAGCAGCTTGGCTCCTAGCGGGGAATTGGAGACCCAGTACTTC.

The chain links TRBV7-9 to TRBJ2-1; 9 bases map to TRBD2. The CDR3 runs 18 residues. Germline CDR1 and CDR2: SEHNR and FQNEAQ (reference sequence). Trimming took 3 bases from V and 2 from J; bases not matched to a gene: 11. The CDR3 DNA sequence: TGTGCCAGCAGCTTCCGACGACTAGCGGAACGCCCCTACAATGAGCAGTTCTTC. Its protein product is CASSFRRLAERPYNEQFF.

This clonotype was seen only a few times. The rearrangement uses TRBV7-8 and TRBJ2-3; D might be TRBD2 (5 bases). This CDR3 spans 16 amino acids. Between the trimmed V and J ends, which lost 2 bases and 4 bases, there was a span of 16 bases. Per the germline V gene, CDR1 is SGHVS and CDR2 is FQNEAQ. CDR3 nucleotide sequence: TGTGCCAGCAGCTTAATGGAACGGACTGTCCCAGATACGCAGTATTTT. This gives the protein CASSLMERTVPDTQYF.

In DNA, the CDR3 is TGTGCCTCCGCGAGATCCCTCGGAGATACGCAGTATTTT. It is translated as CASARSLGDTQYF. The V call is TRBV14, the J call TRBJ2-3; no firm D call. Trimming removed 11 bases from V and 5 bases from J, with 17 bases in between. The CDR3 has 13 residues. Germline CDR1 SGHDN, CDR2 FVKESK.

This clonotype was seen a few times. The chain joins TRBV11-2 to TRBJ1-2; D is undetermined. Germline-derived CDR1 and CDR2 are SGHAT and FQNNGV. The CDR3 contains 15 residues. V dropped 0 bases and J dropped 5 bases, with 13 bases sitting between them. The CDR3 nucleotides are TGTGCCAGCAGCTTAGAGGGAGTAATTCGGTATGGCTACACCTTC. Translating it yields CASSLEGVIRYGYTF.

The genes are TRBV7-3 and TRBJ1-1; D remains ambiguous. The CDR3 has 13 amino acids. V lost 5 bases and J lost 1, with 8 bases in between. The V gene's germline CDR1 is SGHTA and CDR2 FQGTGA. CDR3 in DNA: TGTGCCAGCAGCACCCAGGAGAACACTGAAGCTTTCTTT. Translation gives CASSTQENTEAFF.

The chain links TRBV15 to TRBJ1-2; tentative D call: TRBD1 (6 bases). Germline V lookup: CDR1 LNHNV, CDR2 YYDKDF (reference sequence). V lost 5 bases and J lost 7, with 20 bases in between. The CDR3 has 15 amino acids. CDR3 sequence (DNA): TGTGCCACCAGCCGGGACATTGGGGGGCGGGGTGGCTACACCTTC. Translating gives CATSRDIGGRGGYTF.

V is TRBV6-2 or TRBV6-3 and J is TRBJ1-2; weak D call: TRBD1 (5 bases). This CDR3 is 12 amino acids long. Trimming left V 7 bases short and J 4 bases short, with 10 bases between. CDR1 is MNHEY, CDR2 SVGEGT, per germline. The CDR3 sequence is CASTRESYGYTF. In nucleotides, the CDR3 is TGTGCCAGCACCAGGGAATCCTATGGCTACACCTTC.

This clonotype has only a few counts. The chain is built from TRBV12-3 or TRBV12-4 and TRBJ2-7; 8 bases fit TRBD2. The CDR3 is made up of 15 amino acids. J gave up 6 bases and V 0 bases, and 7 bases lay outside the gene matches. The CDR3 nucleotides read TGTGCCAGCAGTTTAGCGCGAGGACTAGCAACCGAGCAGTACTTC. This translates into CASSLARGLATEQYF.

In its sample, this clonotype was seen a few times. The J gene is TRBJ2-2, the V gene TRBV24-1; perhaps D is TRBD1 or TRBD2 (5 bases each). The germline V gene encodes CDR1 KGHDR and CDR2 SFDVKD. The V end was cut by 4 bases, the J end by 4 bases, with 21 bases between. The CDR3 spans 18 residues. CDR3 sequence reads: CATSDRLQGARGTGELFF. The CDR3 DNA reads TGTGCCACCAGTGACCGACTCCAGGGAGCGAGGGGCACCGGGGAGCTGTTTTTT.

The chain has TRBV12-3 or TRBV12-4 and TRBJ2-2, with TRBD2 matching 11 bases. This CDR3 comprises 16 residues. The V and J ends lost 4 bases and 5 bases, in that order; junction bases with no gene match: 6. In nucleotides, the CDR3 is TGTGCCAGCAGTTGGCCGGGACTAGCGGTGACCGGGGAGCTGTTTTTT. Its translation is CASSWPGLAVTGELFF.

This chain joins TRBV19 and TRBJ2-7; 9 bases align to TRBD1. The CDR3 totals 16 residues. The germline gives CDR1 LNHDA, CDR2 SQIVND (reference sequence). With V trimmed by 5 bases and J by 3 bases, 11 bases remained unmatched. The CDR3 loop is CASSGSGTGQRYEQYF. Here the CDR3 DNA reads TGTGCCAGTAGTGGATCCGGGACAGGGCAGCGCTACGAGCAGTACTTC.

The chain carries TRBV7-9 and TRBJ2-2, with D perhaps assigned TRBD1 or TRBD2 (6 bases each). V lost 1 base and J 0 bases, leaving 15 bases between the germline ends. The CDR3 has 18 amino acids. Germline V gene data show CDR1 as SEHNR and CDR2 as FQNEAQ (reference sequence). The CDR3 protein is CASSLEEAGTTNTGELFF. Here the CDR3 DNA reads TGTGCCAGCAGCTTAGAAGAGGCGGGGACAACGAACACCGGGGAGCTGTTTTTT.

This clonotype was counted between two and nine times. The rearrangement uses TRBV7-6 and TRBJ2-5; the D gene could be TRBD1 or TRBD2 (5 bases each). Looked up from germline, CDR1 is SGHVS and CDR2 is FNYEAQ. Trimming pared 1 base from V and 3 bases from J, leaving 15 bases between. The CDR3 covers 16 residues. The CDR3 protein is CASSLDSGAAEETQYF. CDR3 sequence (DNA): TGTGCCAGCAGCTTAGATTCCGGGGCAGCCGAAGAGACCCAGTACTTC.

This clonotype was seen a handful of times. The chain couples TRBV7-8 to TRBJ2-5, with D tentatively TRBD2 (6 bases). Between the trimmed V and J ends, which lost 4 bases and 2 bases, there was a span of 14 bases. The germline V gene has CDR1 SGHVS and CDR2 FQNEAQ. This CDR3 is built from 15 residues. This CDR3 is CASSSRTGTQETQYF. The CDR3 nucleotides read TGTGCCAGCAGCTCCCGAACCGGGACTCAAGAGACCCAGTACTTC.

This clonotype was counted a few times. This chain uses TRBV20-1 with TRBJ2-3, with D unclear. Germline V lookup: CDR1 DFQATT, CDR2 SNEGSKA (reference sequence). The V end was cut by 2 bases, the J end by 5 bases, with 5 bases between. This CDR3 contains 11 residues. The CDR3 nucleotides read TGCAGTGCTAGAATACGAGATACGCAGTATTTT. It encodes CSARIRDTQYF.

V usage is TRBV7-9 and J usage is TRBJ2-3; 8 nucleotides line up with TRBD1. This CDR3 spans 16 amino acids. The ends lost 5 bases at V and 2 bases at J; junction bases unmatched: 9. Germline V lookup: CDR1 SEHNR, CDR2 FQNEAQ (reference sequence). CDR3 coding DNA: TGTGCCAGCAGCGGGTGGACAGGGTGGGTCACAGATACGCAGTATTTT. Protein sequence: CASSGWTGWVTDTQYF.

The chain has TRBV5-1 and TRBJ1-1, with D hard to call. Trimming took 2 bases from V and 4 from J, leaving 9 bases between them. CDR1 is SGHRS and CDR2 is YFSETQ in the germline V gene. CDR3 length: 13 residues. Here the CDR3 DNA reads TGCGCCAGCAGCTTTACGGGCCCCACTGAAGCTTTCTTT. This codes for CASSFTGPTEAFF.

This clonotype was counted between two and nine times. V usage is TRBV12-3 or TRBV12-4 and J usage is TRBJ2-3; 13 bases match TRBD2. The CDR3 sequence is 21 residues long. V shed 1 base and J 1 base; nucleotides not matched to a gene: 14. CDR3 sequence reads: CASSLDPGLAGATMGTDTQYF. CDR3 DNA: TGTGCCAGCAGTTTAGACCCCGGACTAGCGGGAGCCACCATGGGCACAGATACGCAGTATTTT.

The rearrangement uses TRBV12-3 or TRBV12-4 and TRBJ2-3; a possible D gene is TRBD2 (6 bases). Trimming shortened V by 4 bases and J by 1 base, and 9 bases separated the two germline ends. CDR3 length: 14 residues. The CDR3 here is CASSWGGGTDTQYF. The CDR3 nucleotides are TGTGCCAGCAGTTGGGGCGGGGGCACAGATACGCAGTATTTT.

The rearrangement uses TRBV5-1 and TRBJ2-5; either TRBD1 or TRBD2 may fit D (5 bases each). The CDR3 contains 14 residues. The ends were cut back, 0 bases at V and 4 bases at J, with 10 bases in the middle. Germline values: CDR1 SGHRS, CDR2 YFSETQ. CDR3 protein: CASSLVEGTETQYF. Written as DNA, the CDR3 is TGCGCCAGCAGCTTGGTTGAGGGGACAGAGACCCAGTACTTC.

The rearrangement uses TRBV12-3 or TRBV12-4 and TRBJ2-1; D possibly matches TRBD1 or TRBD2 (5 bases each). The CDR3 is 13 amino acids. The V and J ends lost 6 bases and 10 bases respectively, with 16 bases between them. The CDR3 coding sequence is TGTGCCAGCAGACTCTCCGGGACCTCAGAGCAGTTCTTC. Amino acid sequence: CASRLSGTSEQFF.

The V and J genes are TRBV30 and TRBJ1-5; D not resolved. In germline, CDR1 is GTSNPN, CDR2 SVGIG (reference sequence). The V and J ends lost 2 bases and 5 bases respectively, with 10 bases between them. The CDR3 sequence is 13 residues long. CDR3 protein: CAWSLAGDQPQHF. The DNA of the CDR3 is TGTGCCTGGAGTTTAGCTGGGGATCAGCCCCAGCATTTT.

This clonotype was seen a few times. This chain links TRBV7-9 with TRBJ2-5; 15 positions match TRBD2. The germline gives CDR1 SEHNR, CDR2 FQNEAQ (reference sequence). The V gene end was trimmed by 7 bases and the J gene end by 5 bases; junction bases not matched to a gene: 2. The CDR3 consists of 14 residues. Here the CDR3 reads CASTGLAGGETQYF. The CDR3 nucleotides read TGTGCCAGCACCGGACTAGCGGGAGGGGAGACCCAGTACTTC.

A few counts support this clonotype. V gene TRBV7-3 combines with J gene TRBJ2-2; no clear D. CDR3 length: 13 residues. In germline, CDR1 is SGHTA, CDR2 FQGTGA. With 8 bases removed from V and 0 bases from J, the gap between germline ends came to 7 bases. CDR3 in DNA: TGTGCCAGCCGTGGGGCGAACACCGGGGAGCTGTTTTTT. As protein: CASRGANTGELFF.